These 30 T cell receptor beta chains share one sample of origin, sequenced in a study of T-cell memory formation after mild COVID-19. TCRdb re-derived calls from the 5' RACE reads in MiXCR, one entry per CDR3 protein. This sample carries some 300,000 distinct CDR3 sequences, less than 25% of them seen once, and the ten largest clones take around a fifth. The specimen was PBMCs or a T cell subset sorted from them (not recorded which). The receptors stem from a man aged 18 to 30 who had mild COVID-19 (a few samples of this study predate the infection). Cell type and time point are not known.

This clonotype was counted a few times. The gene calls are TRBV2 and TRBJ1-2; 7 bases are shared with TRBD1. In germline, CDR1 is SNHLY, CDR2 FYNNEI. V trimming: 6 bases; J trimming: 4 bases; junction bases outside the gene matches: 8. This CDR3 has 14 amino acids. This CDR3 is CASRPGQVGYGYTF. The CDR3, as DNA: TGTGCCAGCAGGCCCGGACAGGTGGGCTATGGCTACACCTTC. The whole variable domain, remainder taken from reference TRBV2 and TRBJ1-2, is EPEVTQTPSHQVTQMGQEVILRCVPISNHLYFYWYRQILGQKVEFLVSFYNNEISEKSEIFDDQFSVERPDGSNFTLKIRSTKLEDSAMYFCASRPGQVGYGYTFGSGTRLTVV.

This clonotype occurred a few times. This sequence joins TRBV20-1 and TRBJ1-2, with no clear D. The ends were cut back, 3 bases at V and 5 bases at J, with 10 bases in the middle. The germline V gene has CDR1 DFQATT and CDR2 SNEGSKA (reference sequence). This CDR3 is built from 12 residues. The CDR3 sequence: CSASPSSYGYTF. The CDR3 bases are TGCAGTGCTAGCCCGAGCAGTTATGGCTACACCTTC.

This chain uses TRBV7-2 with TRBJ2-3; D is possibly TRBD1 (5 bases). Germline values: CDR1 SGHTA, CDR2 FQGNSA. The V end lost 0 bases, the J end lost 4 bases, and 8 bases lay between the germline ends. The CDR3 extends over 14 amino acids. The chain's CDR3 is CASSLALGPDTQYF. The CDR3 nucleotides read TGTGCCAGCAGCTTAGCGCTGGGGCCAGATACGCAGTATTTT.

In its sample, this clonotype was seen a few times. CDR3 loop: CSVPGLRSYTF. In nucleotides, the CDR3 is TGCAGTGTTCCGGGTTTAAGGAGCTACACCTTC. The gene calls are TRBV20-1 and TRBJ1-2; D unresolved. Germline lookup yields CDR1 DFQATT and CDR2 SNEGSKA (reference sequence). Deletions cut 7 bases from V and 9 bases from J, with 15 bases between. This CDR3 has 11 residues.

The DNA of the CDR3 is TGTGCCAGCAGTGCTCGTAAAACAGGACTTCCTGAAGCTTTCTTT. Amino acids: CASSARKTGLPEAFF. The chain uses TRBV6-2 or TRBV6-3 and TRBJ1-1; D might be TRBD1 (5 bases). The germline V gene has CDR1 MNHEY and CDR2 SVGEGT. This CDR3 comprises 15 residues. With 5 bases removed from V and 6 bases from J, the gap between germline ends came to 19 bases.

This chain joins TRBV7-9 and TRBJ2-5, with D perhaps given as TRBD1 or TRBD2 (5 bases each). Between the trimmed V and J ends, which lost 8 bases and 4 bases, there was a span of 17 bases. Germline V lookup: CDR1 SEHNR, CDR2 FQNEAQ (reference sequence). The CDR3 covers 14 residues. The CDR3 DNA reads as TGTGCCAGCGGGGACCGCCTAAGGGGAGAGACCCAGTACTTC. This codes for CASGDRLRGETQYF.

The V gene is TRBV27, the J gene TRBJ1-2; 8 nucleotides line up with TRBD1. CDR3 size: 13 residues. Germline CDR1 reads MNHEY; CDR2 reads SMNVEV (reference sequence). V gave up 5 bases and J gave up 8 bases; unmatched junction bases: 7. CDR3 loop: CASSKTGGRGYTF. The CDR3 DNA is TGTGCCAGCAGTAAAACAGGGGGAAGGGGCTACACCTTC.

This clonotype has more than one count but fewer than ten. The rearrangement uses TRBV7-9 and TRBJ1-2; the D gene is possibly TRBD1 (6 bases). The CDR3 sequence is 15 residues long. CDR1 SEHNR and CDR2 FQNEAQ come from the germline V gene (reference sequence). V lost 2 bases to trimming and J lost 2 bases, with 12 bases between them. CDR3 sequence: CASSLMEGENYGYTF. CDR3 coding DNA: TGTGCCAGCAGCTTAATGGAGGGGGAGAACTATGGCTACACCTTC.

The V call is TRBV19, the J call TRBJ2-6, with D possibly TRBD1 on 5 matching bases. V lost 3 bases, J lost 2 bases, and 8 bases lay in between. The CDR3 is made up of 15 amino acids. CDR1 and CDR2 (germline): LNHDA, SQIVND (reference sequence). The CDR3 DNA reads TGTGCCAGTAGTATCCAGGGTGCTGGGGCCAACGTCCTGACTTTC. Encoded protein: CASSIQGAGANVLTF.

This chain links TRBV27 with TRBJ2-1, with D perhaps being TRBD1 or TRBD2 (5 bases each). V lost 3 bases and J lost 9, with 12 bases in between. The CDR3 is made up of 13 amino acids. Germline lookup yields CDR1 MNHEY and CDR2 SMNVEV (reference sequence). CDR3 sequence: CASSLGVFSEQFF. CDR3 nucleotides: TGTGCCAGCAGTTTGGGGGTGTTCAGTGAGCAGTTCTTC.

This clonotype came up a few times. The V and J genes are TRBV24-1 and TRBJ1-4; D might be TRBD1 (5 bases). The CDR3 contains 14 residues. Trimming stripped 4 bases from V and 8 bases from J, with 13 bases between. CDR1 is KGHDR and CDR2 is SFDVKD in the germline V gene. The CDR3 DNA reads as TGTGCCACCAGTGAAGCGGGGCCTCGGGAAAAACTGTTTTTT. This sequence encodes CATSEAGPREKLFF.

This clonotype was counted at least ten times. The chain uses TRBV5-1 and TRBJ2-5; no reliable D call. Trimming removed 0 bases at V and 5 bases at J, with 8 bases between. Germline CDR1 and CDR2: SGHRS and YFSETQ. The CDR3 is 13 amino acids. The CDR3 region is CASSLGQRETQYF. In DNA form, the CDR3 reads TGCGCCAGCAGCTTGGGCCAGAGGGAGACCCAGTACTTC. Combining the CDR3 with reference TRBV5-1 and TRBJ2-5 gives the whole variable domain KAGVTQTPRYLIKTRGQQVTLSCSPISGHRSVSWYQQTPGQGLQFLFEYFSETQRNKGNFPGRFSGRQFSNSRSEMNVSTLELGDSALYLCASSLGQRETQYFGPGTRLLVL.

V is TRBV7-9 and J is TRBJ1-6; D is ambiguous. The CDR3 has 15 residues. Trimming removed 2 bases at V and 8 bases at J, with 13 bases between. The germline CDR1 and CDR2 sequences are SEHNR and FQNEAQ (reference sequence). CDR3 protein: CASSLTGEVDSPLHF. The CDR3 nucleotides are TGTGCCAGCAGCTTAACCGGGGAAGTCGATTCACCCCTCCACTTT. Full variable domain (remainder filled in from reference TRBV7-9 and TRBJ1-6): DTGVSQNPRHKITKRGQNVTFRCDPISEHNRLYWYRQTLGQGPEFLTYFQNEAQLEKSRLLSDRFSAERPKGSFSTLEIQRTEQGDSAMYLCASSLTGEVDSPLHFGNGTRLTVT.

In this sample, this clonotype turned up many times. The chain links TRBV3-1 to TRBJ2-1; TRBD1 matches at 7 bases. After removal of 6 bases from V and 10 bases from J, the junction contained 6 bases not matched to a gene. The CDR3 loop spans 12 amino acids. Germline V gives CDR1 LGHDT, CDR2 YNNKEL (reference sequence). In nucleotides, the CDR3 is TGTGCCAGCAGTTTCGACAGGGTCGAGCAGTTCTTC. Its translation is CASSFDRVEQFF.

This clonotype was observed a few times. The chain has TRBV5-1 and TRBJ1-4; the D gene is possibly TRBD1 (6 bases). CDR3 size: 15 residues. Trimming cost V 1 base and J 8 bases, with 15 bases left between them. CDR1 and CDR2 (germline): SGHRS, YFSETQ. This chain's CDR3 is CASSLKGDFSEKLFF. As DNA, the CDR3 is TGCGCCAGCAGCTTGAAGGGGGATTTCAGCGAAAAACTGTTTTTT.

The chain recombines TRBV6-5 with TRBJ2-2; possible D gene TRBD1, 5 bases. The CDR3 is made up of 16 amino acids. CDR1 and CDR2 (germline): MNHEY, SVGAGI. Trimming left V 4 bases short and J 3 bases short, with 15 bases between. The CDR3 DNA follows: TGTGCCAGCAGTTCTCGGTTAGGGGTTTACACCGGGGAGCTGTTTTTT. Amino acid sequence: CASSSRLGVYTGELFF.

The chain has TRBV20-1 and TRBJ1-1, with no clear D. The V gene's germline CDR1 is DFQATT and CDR2 SNEGSKA (reference sequence). The CDR3 has 14 amino acids. The ends were cut back, 6 bases at V and 1 base at J, with 15 bases in the middle. DNA for the CDR3: TGCAGTGCCTACCCCTCTACAGCGAACACTGAAGCTTTCTTT. Protein sequence: CSAYPSTANTEAFF.

This clonotype was counted only a few times. The chain is built from TRBV20-1 and TRBJ1-2; D uncertain. CDR3 size: 11 residues. Germline V lookup: CDR1 DFQATT, CDR2 SNEGSKA (reference sequence). V shed 0 bases and J shed 3 bases, with 2 bases lying between them. CDR3 DNA sequence: TGCAGTGCTAGAGACCACTATGGCTACACCTTC. Translating it yields CSARDHYGYTF.

This clonotype appeared a single time. This chain connects TRBV4-1 to TRBJ2-2; TRBD1 aligns across 7 bases. The V gene end was trimmed by 4 bases and the J gene end by 6 bases; junction bases not matched to a gene: 5. This CDR3 region has 14 residues. Germline CDR1 reads MGHRA; CDR2 reads YSYEKL. The CDR3: CASSLQGWAGELFF. CDR3 DNA sequence: TGCGCCAGCAGCCTACAGGGGTGGGCCGGGGAGCTGTTTTTT.

The chain links TRBV29-1 to TRBJ1-1; D might be TRBD1 (5 bases). CDR3 length: 12 residues. Deletions cut 8 bases from V and 4 bases from J, with 14 bases between. Germline CDR1 is SQVTM and CDR2 is ANQGSEA. In DNA, the CDR3 is TGCAGCTCTGCTCAGGGAGCCACTGAAGCTTTCTTT. This gives the protein CSSAQGATEAFF.

This clonotype was seen more than once but under ten times. This chain joins TRBV4-3 and TRBJ1-1; D gene ambiguous. V was cut by 0 bases and J by 1 base, with 6 bases left in between. CDR3 length: 14 amino acids. The germline V gene encodes CDR1 LGHNA and CDR2 YSLEER. CDR3 amino acids: CASSQDHGNTEAFF. For the CDR3, the DNA is TGCGCCAGCAGCCAAGATCACGGGAACACTGAAGCTTTCTTT.

V usage is TRBV4-1 and J usage is TRBJ1-3, with TRBD1 identical over 7 bases. Trimming cost V 5 bases and J 14 bases; bases outside gene matches: 6. Germline V CDR1 and CDR2: MGHRA, YSYEKL. The CDR3 is 11 amino acids. The CDR3 DNA follows: TGCGCCAGCAGCGAGGGGGCAGTGGTATATTTT. This encodes CASSEGAVVYF.

J is TRBJ2-1 and V is TRBV7-9, with TRBD2 matching over 9 bases. CDR1 SEHNR and CDR2 FQNEAQ come from the germline V gene (reference sequence). CDR3 length: 12 amino acids. With V trimmed by 6 bases and J by 13 bases, 7 bases remained unmatched. CDR3 nucleotides: TGTGCCAGCAGTCCTTTGGGGACTAGCCAGTTCTTC. As protein: CASSPLGTSQFF.

The rearrangement uses TRBV6-6 and TRBJ1-3; D remains unclear. The CDR3 length is 10 residues. The germline V gene encodes CDR1 MNHNY and CDR2 SVGAGI (reference sequence). Between the trimmed V and J ends, which lost 7 bases and 2 bases, there was a span of 0 bases. The CDR3 spells CASTGNTIYF. DNA of the CDR3: TGTGCCAGCACTGGAAACACCATATATTTT.

This clonotype has more than one count but fewer than ten. The chain uses TRBV5-1 and TRBJ2-3; D is unclear. Germline lookup yields CDR1 SGHRS and CDR2 YFSETQ. Between the trimmed V and J ends, which lost 0 bases and 4 bases, there was a span of 9 bases. There are 14 residues in the CDR3. The CDR3 loop is CASSLGGRPDTQYF. In DNA, the CDR3 is TGCGCCAGCAGCTTGGGCGGACGACCAGATACGCAGTATTTT. The full variable domain, completed using reference TRBV5-1 and TRBJ2-3, is KAGVTQTPRYLIKTRGQQVTLSCSPISGHRSVSWYQQTPGQGLQFLFEYFSETQRNKGNFPGRFSGRQFSNSRSEMNVSTLELGDSALYLCASSLGGRPDTQYFGPGTRLTVL.

This clonotype was detected a few times. The rearrangement joins TRBV4-1 to TRBJ1-2; D remains ambiguous. CDR3 length: 12 amino acids. Germline values: CDR1 MGHRA, CDR2 YSYEKL. V was cut by 1 base and J by 8 bases, with 8 bases left in between. The CDR3 DNA follows: TGCGCCAGCAGCCAAGGCCCACGGGGCTACACCTTC. Translated, it gives CASSQGPRGYTF.

This sequence joins TRBV4-2 and TRBJ2-7; D may be TRBD1 (5 bases). This CDR3 has 15 amino acids. Trimming left V 0 bases short and J 6 bases short, with 15 bases between. In germline, CDR1 is LGHNA, CDR2 YNFKEQ. The CDR3 here is CASSQDGAGSFEQYV. For the CDR3, the DNA is TGTGCCAGCAGCCAAGATGGGGCAGGGTCTTTCGAGCAGTACGTC.

This clonotype was seen a handful of times. V and J are TRBV6-2 or TRBV6-3 and TRBJ1-1; 9 positions match TRBD1. The CDR3 has 16 residues. The germline gives CDR1 MNHEY, CDR2 SVGEGT. J was trimmed by 0 bases and V by 7 bases; bases with no gene match: 9. The CDR3 reads CASTTGTGNLNTEAFF. Written as DNA, the CDR3 is TGTGCCAGCACCACCGGGACAGGGAATCTGAACACTGAAGCTTTCTTT.

This clonotype was observed a handful of times. The CDR3 bases are TGTGCCAGCAGCTTCACACGGACGAAAGAAAAACTGTTTTTT. Translated: CASSFTRTKEKLFF. This chain uses TRBV7-2 with TRBJ1-4; D gene uncertain. CDR3 length: 14 residues. CDR1 SGHTA and CDR2 FQGNSA come from the germline V gene. Trimming left V 3 bases short and J 8 bases short, with 13 bases between.

This clonotype was detected only a few times. V usage is TRBV15 and J usage is TRBJ1-5, with unresolved D. The length of the CDR3 is 14 residues. Trimming removed 3 bases from V and 3 bases from J, with 9 bases in between. Germline CDR1 LNHNV, CDR2 YYDKDF (reference sequence). Here the CDR3 DNA reads TGTGCCACCAGCAGGGACGGGTTCAATCAGCCCCAGCATTTT. This encodes CATSRDGFNQPQHF.